This T cell receptor (beta chain) comes out of a study of blood T cell repertoires in COVID-19. How the authors handled the data: It was from reference gene primer amplification that nucleated cell counts were estimated. Sequencing used immunoSEQ multiplex PCR; TCRdb keeps in-frame clones, though not all of them. The V and J calls and clone size come from that table; D and trimming were worked out from the DNA. There are 150,000 to 200,000 clones in the sample; about 80% occur only once, and approximately 2.5% lies in the top ten. The sequenced sample consisted of peripheral blood. The sequence derives from a human donor with acute or convalescent COVID-19. The donor label of this sample is uncertain.

The CDR3 loop is CASSIGAGTPMYEQYF. The CDR3 coding sequence is TGTGCCAGTAGTATCGGAGCGGGAACCCCTATGTACGAGCAGTACTTC. This chain uses TRBV19 with TRBJ2-7; the match to TRBD2 covers 7 bases. The germline gives CDR1 LNHDA, CDR2 SQIVND (reference sequence). The ends lost 3 bases at V and 4 bases at J; junction bases unmatched: 12. CDR3 length equals 16 residues.